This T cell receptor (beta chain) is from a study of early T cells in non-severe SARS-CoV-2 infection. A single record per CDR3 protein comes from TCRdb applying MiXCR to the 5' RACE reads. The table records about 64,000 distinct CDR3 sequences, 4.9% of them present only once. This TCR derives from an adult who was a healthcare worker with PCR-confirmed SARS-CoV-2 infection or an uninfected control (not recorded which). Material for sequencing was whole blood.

CDR3 region: CASSGTFGTASTGELFF. The CDR3 coding sequence is TGTGCCAGCAGTGGGACCTTCGGGACGGCCTCGACCGGGGAGCTGTTTTTT. The genes are TRBV6-1 and TRBJ2-2, with D perhaps being TRBD1 or TRBD2 (5 bases each). This CDR3 region has 17 residues. Trimming removed 4 bases from V and 5 bases from J, with 20 bases in between. Germline lookup yields CDR1 MNHNS and CDR2 SASEGT.